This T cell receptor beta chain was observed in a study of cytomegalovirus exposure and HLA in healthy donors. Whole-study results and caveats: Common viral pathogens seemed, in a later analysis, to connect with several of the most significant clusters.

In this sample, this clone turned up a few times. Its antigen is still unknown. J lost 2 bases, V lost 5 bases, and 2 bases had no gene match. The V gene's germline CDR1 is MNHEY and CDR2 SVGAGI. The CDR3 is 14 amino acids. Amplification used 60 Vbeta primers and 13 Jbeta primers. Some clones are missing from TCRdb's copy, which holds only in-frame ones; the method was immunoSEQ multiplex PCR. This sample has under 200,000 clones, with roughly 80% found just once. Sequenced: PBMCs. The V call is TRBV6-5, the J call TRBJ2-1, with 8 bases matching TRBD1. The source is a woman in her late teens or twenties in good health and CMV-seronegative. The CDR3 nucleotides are TGTGCCAGCAGTCCGGGACAGGCCTACAATGAGCAGTTCTTC. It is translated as CASSPGQAYNEQFF.